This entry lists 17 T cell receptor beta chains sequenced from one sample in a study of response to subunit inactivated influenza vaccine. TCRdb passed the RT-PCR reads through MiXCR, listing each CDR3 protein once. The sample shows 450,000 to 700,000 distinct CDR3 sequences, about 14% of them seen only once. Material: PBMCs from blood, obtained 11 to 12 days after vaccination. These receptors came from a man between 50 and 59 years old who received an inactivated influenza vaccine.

CDR3 region: CASSLYGTGPYEQYF. The DNA for the CDR3 is TGTGCCAGCAGCTTATATGGGACAGGCCCCTACGAGCAGTACTTC. The rearrangement uses TRBV7-2 and TRBJ2-7; 8 bases match TRBD1. The germline gives CDR1 SGHTA, CDR2 FQGNSA. The CDR3 loop spans 15 amino acids. J lost 2 bases, V lost 2 bases, and 5 bases had no gene match.

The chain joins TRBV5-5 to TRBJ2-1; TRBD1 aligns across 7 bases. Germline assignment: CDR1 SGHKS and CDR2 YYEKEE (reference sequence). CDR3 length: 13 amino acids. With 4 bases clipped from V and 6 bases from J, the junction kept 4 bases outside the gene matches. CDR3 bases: TGTGCCAGCAGCCTGGGACAGACCAATGAGCAGTTCTTC. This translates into CASSLGQTNEQFF. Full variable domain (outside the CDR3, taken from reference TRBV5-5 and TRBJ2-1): DAGVTQSPTHLIKTRGQQVTLRCSPISGHKSVSWYQQVLGQGPQFIFQYYEKEERGRGNFPDRFSARQFPNYSSELNVNALLLGDSALYLCASSLGQTNEQFFGPGTRLTVL.

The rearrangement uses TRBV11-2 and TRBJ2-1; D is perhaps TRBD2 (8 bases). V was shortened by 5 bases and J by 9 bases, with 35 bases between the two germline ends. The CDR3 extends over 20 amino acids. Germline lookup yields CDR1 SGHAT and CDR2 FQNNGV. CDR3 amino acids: CASSPGGPLGWRGASGEQFF. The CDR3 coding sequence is TGTGCCAGCAGCCCAGGGGGGCCTTTAGGATGGCGGGGGGCTTCTGGTGAGCAGTTCTTC.

The CDR3 sequence: CSGLWTEKLFF. In DNA, the CDR3 is TGCAGCGGACTGTGGACTGAAAAACTGTTTTTT. The rearrangement uses TRBV29-1 and TRBJ1-4; D unclear. V lost 7 bases and J lost 7, with 10 bases in between. Germline lookup yields CDR1 SQVTM and CDR2 ANQGSEA. The CDR3 spans 11 residues.

This CDR3 reads CASSQDSGRYDEQFF. Here the CDR3 DNA reads TGCGCCAGCAGCCAAGATTCCGGGAGATACGATGAGCAGTTCTTC. The V and J genes are TRBV4-3 and TRBJ2-1; the D gene is possibly TRBD2 (6 bases). V was shortened by 0 bases and J by 8 bases, with 14 bases between the two germline ends. The CDR3 consists of 15 residues. CDR1 and CDR2 (germline): LGHNA, YSLEER.

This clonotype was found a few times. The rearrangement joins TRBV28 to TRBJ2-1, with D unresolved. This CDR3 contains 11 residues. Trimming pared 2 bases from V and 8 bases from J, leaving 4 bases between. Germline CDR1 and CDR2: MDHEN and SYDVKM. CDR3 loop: CASSLNYEQFF. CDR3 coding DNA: TGTGCCAGCAGTTTAAACTATGAGCAGTTCTTC.

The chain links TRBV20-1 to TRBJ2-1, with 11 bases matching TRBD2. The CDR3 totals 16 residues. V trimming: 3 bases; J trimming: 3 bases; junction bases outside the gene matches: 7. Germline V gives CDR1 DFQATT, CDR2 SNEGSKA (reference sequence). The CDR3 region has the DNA TGCAGTGCTAGGGTTAGCGGGGGGGGTGTCTACAATGAGCAGTTCTTC. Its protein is CSARVSGGGVYNEQFF.

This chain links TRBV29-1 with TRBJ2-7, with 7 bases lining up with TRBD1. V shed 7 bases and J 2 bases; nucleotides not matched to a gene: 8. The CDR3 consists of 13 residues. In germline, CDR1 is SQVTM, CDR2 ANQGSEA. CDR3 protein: CSAVRTGTYEQYF. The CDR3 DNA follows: TGCAGCGCCGTAAGGACAGGAACCTACGAGCAGTACTTC.

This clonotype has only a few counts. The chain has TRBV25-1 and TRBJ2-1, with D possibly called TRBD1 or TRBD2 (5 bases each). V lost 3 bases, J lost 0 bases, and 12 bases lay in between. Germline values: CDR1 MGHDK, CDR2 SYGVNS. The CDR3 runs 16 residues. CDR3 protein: CASSESGASSYNEQFF. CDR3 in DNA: TGTGCCAGCAGTGAGTCCGGGGCAAGCTCCTACAATGAGCAGTTCTTC.

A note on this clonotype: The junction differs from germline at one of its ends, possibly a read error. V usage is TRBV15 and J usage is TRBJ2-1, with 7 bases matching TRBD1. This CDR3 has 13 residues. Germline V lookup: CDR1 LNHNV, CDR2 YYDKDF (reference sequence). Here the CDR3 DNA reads TGTGTCACCCGGGACAGAGTATCCCATGAGCAGTTCTTC. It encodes CVTRDRVSHEQFF.

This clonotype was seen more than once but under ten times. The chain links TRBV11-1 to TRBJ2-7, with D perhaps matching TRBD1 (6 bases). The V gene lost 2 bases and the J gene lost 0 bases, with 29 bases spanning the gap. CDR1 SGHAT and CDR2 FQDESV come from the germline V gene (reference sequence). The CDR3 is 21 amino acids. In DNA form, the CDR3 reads TGTGCCAGCAGCTTACCCCGGACAGAGTCCCTGGTGAGCATCTACTCCTACGAGCAGTACTTC. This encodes CASSLPRTESLVSIYSYEQYF.

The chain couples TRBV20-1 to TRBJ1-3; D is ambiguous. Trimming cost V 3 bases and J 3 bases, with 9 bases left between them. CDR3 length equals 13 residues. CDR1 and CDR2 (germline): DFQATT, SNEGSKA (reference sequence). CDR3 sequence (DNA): TGCAGTGCTAGTGCACCCGGTGGAAACACCATATATTTT. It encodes CSASAPGGNTIYF.

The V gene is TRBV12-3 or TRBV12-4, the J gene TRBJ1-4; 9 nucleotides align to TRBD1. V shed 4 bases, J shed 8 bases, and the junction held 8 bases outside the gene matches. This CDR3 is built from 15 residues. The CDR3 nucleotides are TGTGCCAGCAGTTCGCCGGACAGGGGTCGGGAAAAACTGTTTTTT. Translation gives CASSSPDRGREKLFF.

The CDR3 coding sequence is TGTGCCAGCAGCCCTGACTATGGGTCCATTCAGTACTTC. This encodes CASSPDYGSIQYF. The rearrangement uses TRBV7-2 and TRBJ2-4, with D maybe TRBD2 (5 bases). Trimming pared 5 bases from V and 9 bases from J, leaving 14 bases between. CDR3 length: 13 residues. In germline, CDR1 is SGHTA, CDR2 FQGNSA.

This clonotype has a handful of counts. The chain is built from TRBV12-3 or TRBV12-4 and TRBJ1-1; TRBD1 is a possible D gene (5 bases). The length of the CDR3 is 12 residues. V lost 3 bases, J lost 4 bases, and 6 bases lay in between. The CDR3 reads CASSFGTTEAFF. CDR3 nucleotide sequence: TGTGCCAGCAGTTTCGGGACCACTGAAGCTTTCTTT.

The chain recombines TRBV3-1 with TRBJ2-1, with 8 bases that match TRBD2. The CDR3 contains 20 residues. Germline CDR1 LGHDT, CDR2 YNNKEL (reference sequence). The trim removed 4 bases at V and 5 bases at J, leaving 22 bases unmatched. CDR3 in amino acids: CASSPRLLRPRRGDHNEQFF. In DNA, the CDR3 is TGTGCCAGCAGCCCACGACTCCTTAGGCCCCGGCGGGGGGATCACAATGAGCAGTTCTTC.

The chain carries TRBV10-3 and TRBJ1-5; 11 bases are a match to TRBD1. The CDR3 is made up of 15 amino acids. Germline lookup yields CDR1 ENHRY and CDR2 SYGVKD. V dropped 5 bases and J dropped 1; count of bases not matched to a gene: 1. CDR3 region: CAISRTGGSNQPQHF. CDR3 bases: TGTGCCATCAGTAGGACAGGGGGCAGCAATCAGCCCCAGCATTTT.